These T cell receptor beta chains were read from a single sample in a study of T cell responses to AZD1222 COVID-19 vaccine. Sequencing was performed with immunoSEQ multiplex PCR; in TCRdb, only in-frame clones are kept and a portion is missing. The sample has 120,000 or so clones, 91% seen once. Material: peripheral blood, obtained on day 0 of AZD1222 vaccination. The source of these receptors is an adult in good health. Both conserved end residues are part of each CDR3. The order of the fields is CDR3 protein, D gene, V gene. A D gene is named only where the DNA matches it firmly.

CDR3 protein: CASSLAGTPSGNTIYF
D gene: .
V gene: TRBV5-1

CDR3 protein: CAWSPNEKLFF
D gene: .
V gene: TRBV30

CDR3 protein: CASSELSSLQETQYF
D gene: .
V gene: TRBV6-1

CDR3 protein: CASSYRPDRTVNTEAFF
D gene: .
V gene: TRBV6-2/TRBV6-3

CDR3 protein: CASSYGQIPNTEAFF
D gene: .
V gene: TRBV5-6

CDR3 protein: CATSTASGRFAHNEQFF
D gene: .
V gene: TRBV15

CDR3 protein: CASSQGTGPGNTIYF
D gene: .
V gene: TRBV18

CDR3 protein: CASSVLSGGTGELFF
D gene: .
V gene: TRBV9

CDR3 protein: CASSQGSTGRNEKLFF
D gene: .
V gene: TRBV4-1

CDR3 protein: CASTRGNEQFF
D gene: .
V gene: TRBV5-1

CDR3 protein: CASRASSYNEQFF
D gene: .
V gene: TRBV12-3/TRBV12-4

CDR3 protein: CASRSGGWTEAFF
D gene: .
V gene: TRBV6-5

CDR3 protein: CASSLSWDRVDGYTF
D gene: TRBD1
V gene: TRBV27

CDR3 protein: CASSLADIQYF
D gene: .
V gene: TRBV5-4

CDR3 protein: CASSRTANYGYTF
D gene: .
V gene: TRBV6-7

CDR3 protein: CASSIPGRGPMVGELFF
D gene: .
V gene: TRBV7-2

CDR3 protein: CASSVDEVGSPAFF
D gene: .
V gene: TRBV9

CDR3 protein: CASSPFRDTSYEQYF
D gene: .
V gene: TRBV5-6

CDR3 protein: CASSLGGEGTEAFF
D gene: .
V gene: TRBV11-2

CDR3 protein: CASSYYGQASYGYTF
D gene: TRBD1
V gene: TRBV6-5

CDR3 protein: CAIRDTNTEAFF
D gene: .
V gene: TRBV10-3

CDR3 protein: CSVTLGQGRLEQFF
D gene: TRBD1
V gene: TRBV29-1

CDR3 protein: CASGGTPSYEQYF
D gene: .
V gene: TRBV28

CDR3 protein: CASRLIRGYEQFF
D gene: .
V gene: TRBV6-5

CDR3 protein: CSASIGDRRETQYF
D gene: TRBD1
V gene: TRBV20-1

CDR3 protein: CASSTGTVYGYTF
D gene: TRBD1
V gene: TRBV19

CDR3 protein: CASSQGDSYGYTF
D gene: TRBD1
V gene: TRBV4-2

CDR3 protein: CASSEDRGHNTEAFF
D gene: TRBD1
V gene: TRBV5-1

CDR3 protein: CASSVGESGYTF
D gene: .
V gene: TRBV9

CDR3 protein: CASVSQGTTGYTF
D gene: .
V gene: TRBV2

CDR3 protein: CASSPPGLTHTGELFF
D gene: .
V gene: TRBV18

CDR3 protein: CASSPFGTDTQYF
D gene: .
V gene: TRBV5-5

CDR3 protein: CASSQGSGTEAFF
D gene: .
V gene: TRBV19

CDR3 protein: CASRGEWTGELFF
D gene: .
V gene: TRBV5-1

CDR3 protein: CASSLATPGTNEQFF
D gene: .
V gene: TRBV28

CDR3 protein: CASSVGLGQSRGNTIYF
D gene: TRBD1
V gene: TRBV9

CDR3 protein: CASSLARQGASEAFF
D gene: TRBD1
V gene: TRBV5-6

CDR3 protein: CATSRGPWTSETRQYF
D gene: TRBD2
V gene: TRBV15

CDR3 protein: CASSTGSGGYNEQFF
D gene: TRBD2
V gene: TRBV7-2

CDR3 protein: CAWSVWGKNSPLHF
D gene: .
V gene: TRBV30

CDR3 protein: CAEQLGQEYYF
D gene: .
V gene: TRBV7-2

CDR3 protein: CANSPGGSTEAFF
D gene: TRBD1
V gene: TRBV18

CDR3 protein: CASSSRFWGYTF
D gene: .
V gene: TRBV9

CDR3 protein: CASSVVELLNTGELFF
D gene: .
V gene: TRBV9

CDR3 protein: CSADSGNTIYF
D gene: .
V gene: TRBV20-1

CDR3 protein: CATSDQGPPDTQYF
D gene: .
V gene: TRBV24-1

CDR3 protein: CASSKGQNESSPLHF
D gene: .
V gene: TRBV21-1

CDR3 protein: CASRRTGYNEQFF
D gene: TRBD1
V gene: TRBV6-5

CDR3 protein: CASSLTPRTQHF
D gene: .
V gene: TRBV12-3/TRBV12-4

CDR3 protein: CASSEAGLNTEAFF
D gene: .
V gene: TRBV2

CDR3 protein: CASRRGGARETQYF
D gene: .
V gene: TRBV7-8

CDR3 protein: CASSMGWTKTYEQYF
D gene: .
V gene: TRBV11-3

CDR3 protein: CASSLAPLSGGNEQFF
D gene: TRBD2
V gene: TRBV11-2